This TCR beta chain was identified during a study of cytomegalovirus exposure and HLA in healthy donors (dated by TCRdb to 2017 to 2019). In terms of the full investigation: In an earlier analysis of some 550 of the donors, less than 350 Gb of sequence data and some 100 million unique TCR beta sequences from 150 million to 200 million T cells were reported. An early release that covered more than 550 HLA-typed donors contained approximately 290 gigabases of sequencing data and 85 million to 100 million unique TCR sequences. Of the approximately 400 genotyped donors, approximately 80% fell in the genetic ancestry cluster associated with self-reported Caucasian donors. The study aimed to test whether signatures of past pathogen exposure could be identified by cataloging public T cell receptors. Using immunosequencing, the study profiled T cell repertoires from around 670 subjects and related those repertoires to cytomegalovirus serostatus. Besides the first cohort of about 730 subjects, a separate validation cohort made up of 120 different subjects was used. To predict cytomegalovirus infection status, the study combined high-throughput TCR immunosequencing, statistical association of individual TCRs with disease status, and machine learning. A later analysis re-examined previously published TCR beta repertoires from roughly 650 donors and added high-resolution HLA genotyping to investigate patterns of TCR occurrence. The later analysis used no new phenotypic data to find candidate immune exposures, relying instead on TCR beta sequences and their occurrence across donors. An earlier analysis of a few hundred of the donors applied high-throughput TCR beta sequencing to assess whether each TCR beta V gene segment acted as functional or pseudogenic. Donor age, sex, ethnicity and CMV serostatus were collected together with the repertoire data. In a later genetic analysis, genome-wide SNP genotypes for 398 of the 666 donors were used, and that subset was treated as a discovery cohort. Every discovery cohort repertoire had been produced on one sequencing platform. Class I and class II HLA loci were covered by the typing at four-digit resolution. Typing coverage varied by locus: roughly 629-630 donors for A, B, C, DRB1 and DQB1; under 550 for DQA1; about 590 for DPA1; roughly 450 for DPB1. Four or five DR-DQ haplotypes were treated as single units for association and clustering because of strong linkage in the cohort. Across under 500 genotyped donors of the cohort, an average of approximately 200,000 unique TCR beta nucleotide sequences per donor were sequenced, and 15% to 20% of those sequences were non-productive. Paper-wide results and their limitations: The 87-base-pair reads could not distinguish some IMGT-functional V segments, including TRBV6-2 and TRBV6-3, so those segments were excluded. Most TCR sequences were seen in very few donors, while some public TCRs were found in many individuals. According to the authors, the approach could potentially be generalized to other disease states and immunological phenotypes. The classifier was reported to diagnose cytomegalovirus status with high specificity and sensitivity in both the original cohort and the validation cohort. Linkage disequilibrium might explain the correlated functional status among segregating V segments, but an unknown experimental factor could not be excluded. In the study, some 160 TCR beta chains were listed as associated with cytomegalovirus. Sequencing depth was assumed to be roughly uniform across donors in the presence/absence analyses, though that assumption may not hold. A cluster of highly shared sequence variants was judged likely to be a technical artifact of the sequencing pipeline. Specific HLA alleles were associated with 15,000 to 20,000 TCR beta sequences at a false discovery rate of 0.05 in a later analysis. Assigning TCR associations to individual alleles was difficult when HLA alleles, especially DR and DQ, strongly co-occurred. In a later analysis, the rate of TCR association differed among HLA loci, with DRB1 alleles having the most associated TCRs and HLA-C alleles having the fewest. A few of the identified cytomegalovirus-associated TCR beta chains were confirmed in vitro to be specific for cytomegalovirus antigens. An earlier analysis of roughly 570 of the donors showed that most TCR beta V segments appeared in productive rearrangements either about 90% or about 30% of the time, which broadly matched IMGT annotations. According to a later analysis, parvovirus B19, influenza, CMV and Epstein-Barr virus appeared linked to several top co-occurrence clusters. In a later genetic analysis, a missense DCLRE1C variant was associated with V-gene and J-gene trimming of TCR beta chains, and the association was replicated in an independent cohort. The only immune exposure information available for the cohort was CMV serostatus. Because HLA typing was missing for some donors at each locus, association tests included only the typed subset. In this cohort, only TCR beta chains were sequenced, and detectable features were limited by the absence of alpha or paired-chain data. Compared with the approximately 700-donor mean, donors in an Asian-associated ancestry cluster had fewer N-insertions in productive TCRs, according to a later genetic analysis. A further reported finding was that TCR beta sequences accurately predicted the HLA-A and HLA-B alleles for most subjects in the first cohort. The earlier analysis of nearly 600 of the donors excluded over 15 rarely observed V segments, including chromosome 9 orphons, because counts were too low. In a later analysis, HLA-associated TCR beta chains were found to be more clonally expanded and to have lower generation probabilities than equally common non-associated chains. Most CMV-associated TCR beta chains appeared to be HLA-restricted in a later analysis, and the HLA associations seemed to be driven largely by CMV exposure.

In total, roughly 670 healthy bone marrow donors made up the cohort. At the time of sampling, every cohort member was nominally healthy, though immune exposures that went unrecorded were likely present. The donor tested CMV seropositive, placing the donor among the 290 or so seropositive members of the cohort. Every donor gave a peripheral blood sample, and the peripheral blood mononuclear cells from that sample were used for TCR beta sequencing. The Qiagen DNeasy Blood Extraction Kit was used to extract genomic DNA from the blood cell samples. As encoded in the germline V gene (reference sequence), CDR1 is MNHEY while CDR2 is SMNVEV. V is trimmed back by 0 bases and J by 4 bases, and the junction contains 6 bases that no gene match accounts for. The CDR3, cysteine through phenylalanine, is 16 amino acids long. The DNA shown is the 48-base CDR3, in frame from base 1. To prepare the library, the immunoSEQ multiplex PCR assay was applied. The multiplex PCR relied on a mix of 60 forward primers for TCR Vbeta segments and 13 reverse primers for TCR Jbeta segments. The CDR3 region of rearranged TCR beta genes was amplified from genomic DNA by a multiplex PCR assay. The amplified TCR beta libraries were sequenced on the Illumina HiSeq System as 87-base-pair reads. For the original study's pipeline: A later analysis tallied about 77 million unique TCR beta chains across the 700 or so repertoires, and roughly 11 million of those chains were shared by two or more donors. Raw reads were error-corrected and collapsed into unique sequences by a nearest-neighbor algorithm in which closely related sequences were merged to remove PCR and sequencing errors. To assign V, D and J gene segments, CDR3 sequences were aligned to IMGT reference sequences. For a sequence to be retained, at least a six-nucleotide match to both a V gene segment and a J gene segment was required. A rearrangement counted as productive if the CDR3 had no stop codons and remained in frame with V and J, and every other rearrangement counted as non-productive. Following IMGT convention, CDR3 was defined as the stretch from the second conserved V-encoded cysteine to the conserved J-encoded phenylalanine. In an earlier analysis of 500 to 650 of the donors, sequences lacking an unambiguous match to a single V gene segment were excluded. An earlier analysis of 587 of the donors classified V segments as functional when productive rearrangements were above 56.7% and as segregating when the standard deviation between donors was above 5%. A statistical classification framework was built for diagnosing cytomegalovirus status from the catalog of TCR beta chain sequences. In a later analysis, V and J genes were assigned by comparing TCR nucleotide sequences against IMGT/GENE-DB human TR gene sequences. A later analysis assigned CDR3 sequences and most-parsimonious VDJ recombination scenarios with the TCRdist pipeline. In a later analysis, every TCR beta chain was defined by the combination of its CDR3 amino acid sequence and its V-gene family, and reads without a unique V-gene family were dropped. In a later analysis, around 600 highly shared, low-generation-probability nucleotide sequences were removed to address suspected cross-contamination and a sequencing artifact. For each public chain, a later analysis derived a clonal expansion index from normalized ranks of inferred template counts within each repertoire. Generation probabilities in a later analysis came from a VDJ recombination model fitted to out-of-frame rearrangements, and those results were checked against IGoR. In a later analysis, TCR-TCR, TCR-HLA and TCR-CMV co-occurrence was scored with hypergeometric tests, and a repertoire-size bias correction was applied to TCR pairs. A later analysis estimated false discovery rates by permuting HLA or CMV assignments 20 times. In a later analysis, co-occurring TCRs were grouped using DBSCAN, and TCRdist sequence similarity was added for clustering within HLA-allele-positive subsets. For co-occurrence clustering, repertoires with fewer than 30,000 or more than 120,000 public chains were excluded, along with 5 or 6 repertoires with anomalous nucleotide sharing. TCRdb took over this immuneACCESS table, retaining in-frame rearrangements with V and J assigned. Such tables are incomplete; in checked studies, under half of the missing clones stem from an unresolved V gene, and the remainder is unexplained. V and J calls plus clone size are reproduced from that table; the DNA served to infer D and trimming. The sample includes about 130,000 clones, with 81% observed a single time. The top ten hold approximately 5.6% of the sample.

This clone came up once. Its specific antigen is unknown. Nothing much larger sits one base from this clone, and base qualities are not available. This sequence uses TRBV27 and TRBJ1-2; TRBD1 fits 9 bases in the junction. The receptor comes from a woman aged 40 to 50 in good health and CMV-seropositive. The sample consisted of PBMCs. The DNA sequence is TGTGCCAGCAGTTTATCTAGGGACAGGGCGCCCTATGGCTACACCTTC. This translates into CASSLSRDRAPYGYTF.